This T cell receptor beta chain was sequenced during a study of T cells after yellow fever vaccination. Study as a whole: Where fractions had low cell numbers, libraries were prepared from them with the SMART-Seq v4 Ultra Low Input RNA kit. The study, taken as a whole, reports: Abundant contaminating clonotypes from the bulk population could appear in FACS-sorted repertoires. At approximately 95% for CD4 and approximately 89% for CD8, most primary-vaccination clones showed up again after the booster.

This clonotype appeared a few times. Its matching antigen is unknown. 5'RACE template switching generated TCR cDNA, adding a universal primer site and UMIs. TCRdb called the 5' RACE reads again in MiXCR, with one record for every CDR3 protein. Among roughly 500,000 distinct CDR3 sequences, over 15% were seen once, and the ten largest hold roughly an eighth. Germline V gene data show CDR1 as SQVTM and CDR2 as ANQGSEA. The CDR3 is made up of 14 amino acids. V was pared by 2 bases and J by 1 base, with 3 bases of the junction left unmatched. The specimen comprised PBMCs, sampled 15 days after the yellow fever booster vaccination. This chain connects TRBV29-1 to TRBJ2-5, with 8 bases that match TRBD2. The clonotype originates from a man aged 25-40 years who received the YFV17D yellow fever vaccine. CDR3 bases: TGCAGCGTTGAATCAGCGGGAGCCCAAGAGACCCAGTACTTC. This gives the protein CSVESAGAQETQYF.